The T cell receptor beta chain under discussion was sequenced for a study of T cell responses to AZD1222 COVID-19 vaccine. CDR1 and CDR2 from the germline V gene are KGHSH and LQKENI. With 3 bases clipped from V and 6 bases from J, the junction kept 5 bases outside the gene matches. The length of the CDR3 is 15 residues. This clone was counted once. Its antigen is unidentified. Findings and limits, study-wide: In a largely white British group with more females than males, clonal diversity was possibly underestimated.

Profiling relied on immunoSEQ multiplex PCR, and the TCRdb table lists in-frame clones only, not all of them. The sample holds roughly 56,000 clones, around 85% seen once. The chain combines TRBV18 with TRBJ2-1; 10 nucleotides match TRBD1. The clonotype was recovered from an adult in good health. The source was peripheral blood, collected on day 0 of AZD1222 vaccination. The chain's CDR3 is CASSPSGQGSNEQFF. The CDR3 coding sequence is TGTGCCAGCTCACCGTCGGGACAGGGGAGCAATGAGCAGTTCTTC.